This TCR beta chain appears in the sequencing data of a study of T cell responses to AZD1222 COVID-19 vaccine. Findings of the study overall: Only after the peak T cell response were repertoires sampled. Breadth and depth of Spike-specific TCRs rose after two AZD1222 doses. Targets within unmutated variant regions were reportedly found for nearly half of spike-specific TCRs. Most donors were white British and more were female, and clonal diversity was possibly underestimated.

Using immunoSEQ multiplex PCR, the repertoire was profiled, and TCRdb retains in-frame clones only, with some absent. The sample holds under 50,000 clones; 75% to 90% are singletons and the top ten take about 5.4%. Trimming took 4 bases from V and 0 from J; bases not matched to a gene: 12. The CDR3 covers 18 residues. The germline CDR1 and CDR2 sequences are LGHNA and YNFKEQ. Details on this clone: As yet, its antigen is unknown.

The rearrangement links TRBV4-2 to TRBJ2-7; 10 nucleotides match TRBD2. The sequence came from an adult who received the AZD1222 COVID-19 vaccine. Sample: peripheral blood, taken 28 days after the second AZD1222 dose. CDR3 loop: CASSRTTVSGGSSYEQYF. The CDR3 DNA reads as TGTGCCAGCAGCCGAACAACCGTTAGCGGGGGGTCCTCCTACGAGCAGTACTTC.